The 19 T cell receptor beta chains listed next were all sequenced from one sample in a study of T cells in Graves' hyperthyroidism and ophthalmopathy. The CDR3 regions of TCR beta were amplified from RNA transcripts. The HTBI primer set drove a first-round RT-PCR of the TCR CDR3. TCRdb redid the calling of the multiplex PCR reads with MiXCR, one entry per CDR3 protein. The profile shows about 250,000 distinct CDR3 sequences, over 12% of them singletons. The sequencing input was blood. Receptors originate from a woman aged 50 to 60 with Graves' hyperthyroidism that later progressed to Graves' ophthalmopathy.

This clonotype appeared many times. This chain uses TRBV6-1 with TRBJ1-1; D ambiguous. CDR3 length: 13 residues. The V end was cut by 5 bases, the J end by 8 bases, with 15 bases between. Germline CDR1 and CDR2: MNHNS and SASEGT. The CDR3 DNA reads TGTGCCAGCAGTCACACCTCGACGGGGGAAGCTTTCTTT. The encoded protein is CASSHTSTGEAFF.

In this sample, this clonotype turned up many times. The genes are TRBV2 and TRBJ2-7, with 15 nucleotides matching TRBD2. CDR3 length: 18 residues. V shed 6 bases, J shed 5 bases, and the junction held 14 bases outside the gene matches. Looked up from germline, CDR1 is SNHLY and CDR2 is FYNNEI. Written as DNA, the CDR3 is TGTGCCAGCAGCCACGGACTAGCGGGAGGGACGGGTCTGGACGAGCAGTACTTC. Translation gives CASSHGLAGGTGLDEQYF.

In this sample, this clonotype turned up many times. This chain uses TRBV11-1 with TRBJ2-7, with D unclear. The germline V and J ends were trimmed by 2 bases and 9 bases, with 11 bases remaining between them. From germline, CDR1 is SGHAT and CDR2 FQDESV (reference sequence). This CDR3 is 12 amino acids long. CDR3 residues: CASSLTSAVQYF. The CDR3 nucleotides read TGTGCCAGCAGCTTAACCTCCGCGGTGCAGTACTTC.

The chain has TRBV20-1 and TRBJ1-5; the match to TRBD1 covers 8 bases. V was clipped by 4 bases and J by 4 bases; unmatched bases: 18. The CDR3 sequence is 18 residues long. CDR1 and CDR2 from the germline V gene are DFQATT and SNEGSKA (reference sequence). CDR3 nucleotides: TGCAGTGCTACCCGGGGCAGGGGGCTTTCAACTATTAATCAGCCCCAGCATTTT. Its translation is CSATRGRGLSTINQPQHF.

CDR3 coding DNA: TGTGCCAGCATCAGAAGGGACAGTATCTATAGCAATCAGCCCCAGCATTTT. Its translation is CASIRRDSIYSNQPQHF. J is TRBJ1-5 and V is TRBV28, with 7 bases aligning to TRBD1. With V trimmed by 7 bases and J by 0 bases, 12 bases remained unmatched. CDR1 is MDHEN and CDR2 is SYDVKM in the germline V gene. The CDR3 sequence is 17 residues long.

This clonotype was observed at least ten times. This chain connects TRBV18 to TRBJ1-4; possibly TRBD1 for D (6 bases). Trimming took off 4 bases at V and 5 bases at J, with 17 bases between the two ends. The CDR3 spans 16 residues. From germline, CDR1 is KGHSH and CDR2 LQKENI. The CDR3 loop reads CASSRPGASINEKLFF. In DNA form, the CDR3 reads TGTGCCAGCTCACGCCCGGGGGCAAGTATCAATGAAAAACTGTTTTTT.

This clonotype was picked up many times. The chain has TRBV28 and TRBJ1-1; possible D gene TRBD1, 6 bases. Trimming stripped 4 bases from V and 0 bases from J, with 12 bases between. The CDR3 spans 15 residues. Looked up from germline, CDR1 is MDHEN and CDR2 is SYDVKM. In DNA, the CDR3 is TGTGCCAGCAGTTGGGAGGGGGACCTGAACACTGAAGCTTTCTTT. The encoded protein is CASSWEGDLNTEAFF.

In its sample, this clonotype was seen many times. The genes are TRBV5-1 and TRBJ1-4, with D unresolved. The V end was cut by 1 base, the J end by 6 bases, with 10 bases between. The germline V gene has CDR1 SGHRS and CDR2 YFSETQ. The CDR3 runs to 14 residues. This CDR3 reads CASSLKGSDEKLFF. CDR3 coding DNA: TGCGCCAGCAGCTTGAAAGGGTCGGATGAAAAACTGTTTTTT.

The table lists this clonotype with many counts. The gene calls are TRBV5-1 and TRBJ2-1, with D perhaps matching TRBD2 (5 bases). Germline V gene data show CDR1 as SGHRS and CDR2 as YFSETQ. Deletions cut 0 bases from V and 10 bases from J, with 8 bases between. This CDR3 is built from 12 residues. DNA for the CDR3: TGCGCCAGCAGCTTGGCCGGGATCGAGCAGTTCTTC. Translation gives CASSLAGIEQFF. The complete variable domain, with remaining parts taken from reference TRBV5-1 and TRBJ2-1, reads KAGVTQTPRYLIKTRGQQVTLSCSPISGHRSVSWYQQTPGQGLQFLFEYFSETQRNKGNFPGRFSGRQFSNSRSEMNVSTLELGDSALYLCASSLAGIEQFFGPGTRLTVL.

In this sample, this clonotype turned up a few times. The chain links TRBV14 to TRBJ2-6, with TRBD2 as a possible D gene (5 bases). Germline CDR1 is SGHDN and CDR2 is FVKESK. There are 16 residues in the CDR3. V was pared by 0 bases and J by 0 bases, with 6 bases between. The CDR3 region is CASSQERVSGANVLTF. The CDR3 DNA follows: TGTGCCAGCAGCCAAGAGAGGGTCTCTGGGGCCAACGTCCTGACTTTC. Combining the CDR3 with reference TRBV14 and TRBJ2-6 gives the whole variable domain EAGVTQFPSHSVIEKGQTVTLRCDPISGHDNLYWYRRVMGKEIKFLLHFVKESKQDESGMPNNRFLAERTGGTYSTLKVQPAELEDSGVYFCASSQERVSGANVLTFGAGSRLTVL.

This clonotype was observed at least ten times. V is TRBV2 and J is TRBJ2-1; 7 positions match TRBD2. The germline V gene has CDR1 SNHLY and CDR2 FYNNEI. The CDR3 totals 16 residues. With V trimmed by 5 bases and J by 3 bases, 10 bases remained unmatched. The CDR3 DNA reads as TGTGCCAGCAGTCTCGAGGGACTAAAAAACTACAATGAGCAGTTCTTC. The encoded protein is CASSLEGLKNYNEQFF.

J is TRBJ1-1 and V is TRBV12-3 or TRBV12-4, with 10 bases fitting TRBD1. This CDR3 is built from 18 residues. V was pared by 0 bases and J by 0 bases, with 7 bases of the junction left unmatched. The CDR3 is CASSLATGQGRMNTEAFF. The CDR3, as DNA: TGTGCCAGCAGTTTAGCTACGGGACAGGGGAGGATGAACACTGAAGCTTTCTTT.

This clonotype was seen many times. J is TRBJ1-4 and V is TRBV7-8, with D perhaps matching TRBD1 (5 bases). The CDR3 consists of 15 residues. The ends were cut back, 5 bases at V and 4 bases at J, with 14 bases in the middle. The V gene's germline CDR1 is SGHVS and CDR2 FQNEAQ. Here the CDR3 reads CASSRYRSNNEKLFF. As DNA, the CDR3 is TGTGCCAGCAGCCGATACAGGTCCAATAATGAAAAACTGTTTTTT.

In its sample, this clonotype was seen many times. V is TRBV11-2 and J is TRBJ2-7; no definite D call. Trimming pared 5 bases from V and 3 bases from J, leaving 8 bases between. The CDR3 contains 12 residues. Germline values: CDR1 SGHAT, CDR2 FQNNGV. As DNA, the CDR3 is TGTGCCAGCAGCCCACGGCACTACGAGCAGTACTTC. Amino acid sequence: CASSPRHYEQYF.

This chain joins TRBV5-1 and TRBJ2-7; a weak D match, TRBD2 (5 bases). The germline V gene encodes CDR1 SGHRS and CDR2 YFSETQ. V gave up 0 bases and J gave up 5 bases, with 9 bases separating them. The CDR3 has 13 residues. DNA for the CDR3: TGCGCCAGCAGCTTGGGGCTAGCAAACGAGCAGTACTTC. It codes for CASSLGLANEQYF.

This clonotype occurred a few times. The rearrangement links TRBV3-1 to TRBJ2-1; D possibly corresponds to TRBD1 (5 bases). The CDR3 has 15 residues. Germline V gene data show CDR1 as LGHDT and CDR2 as YNNKEL (reference sequence). V lost 2 bases to trimming and J lost 3 bases, with 11 bases between them. The CDR3 nucleotides are TGTGCCAGCAGCCAACTGGGGCGTAACTACAATGAGCAGTTCTTC. Amino acids: CASSQLGRNYNEQFF.

This clonotype occurred many times. The rearrangement joins TRBV5-1 to TRBJ1-1, with 7 bases aligning to TRBD1. V lost 3 bases, J lost 4 bases, and 6 bases stayed unmatched. Germline V gene data show CDR1 as SGHRS and CDR2 as YFSETQ. This CDR3 spans 14 amino acids. In DNA form, the CDR3 reads TGCGCCAGCAGCTCGACAGGGATGATCACTGAAGCTTTCTTT. Translation: CASSSTGMITEAFF.

There are many counts of this clonotype. The V and J genes are TRBV29-1 and TRBJ1-1; tentative D call: TRBD1 (5 bases). The CDR3 covers 13 residues. V was clipped by 5 bases and J by 1 base, with 11 bases between them. Germline V gene data show CDR1 as SQVTM and CDR2 as ANQGSEA. The CDR3 region is CSVLGRANTEAFF. In nucleotides, the CDR3 is TGCAGCGTTTTGGGCAGGGCGAACACTGAAGCTTTCTTT.

This chain uses TRBV14 with TRBJ2-1; D is perhaps TRBD2 (6 bases). This CDR3 is 18 amino acids long. Trimming cost V 3 bases and J 6 bases, with 24 bases left between them. Germline V gives CDR1 SGHDN, CDR2 FVKESK. CDR3 nucleotide sequence: TGTGCCAGCAGCCAGGAAAATGTCATGACTAGGGTTTTCAATGAGCAGTTCTTC. This encodes CASSQENVMTRVFNEQFF.